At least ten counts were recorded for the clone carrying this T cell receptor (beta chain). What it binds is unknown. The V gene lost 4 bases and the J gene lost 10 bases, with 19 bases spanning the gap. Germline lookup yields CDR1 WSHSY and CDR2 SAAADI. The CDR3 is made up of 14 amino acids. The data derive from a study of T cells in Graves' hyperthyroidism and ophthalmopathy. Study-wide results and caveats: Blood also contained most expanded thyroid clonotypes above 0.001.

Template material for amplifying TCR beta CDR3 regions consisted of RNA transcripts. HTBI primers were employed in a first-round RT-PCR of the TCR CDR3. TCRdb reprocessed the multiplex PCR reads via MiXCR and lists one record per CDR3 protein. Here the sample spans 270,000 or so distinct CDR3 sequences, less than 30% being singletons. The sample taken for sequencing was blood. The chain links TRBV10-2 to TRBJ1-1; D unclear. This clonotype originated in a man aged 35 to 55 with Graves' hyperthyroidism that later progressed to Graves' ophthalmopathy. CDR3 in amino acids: CASSVNTLEEGAFF. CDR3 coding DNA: TGCGCCAGCAGTGTTAATACTCTTGAGGAAGGAGCTTTCTTT.